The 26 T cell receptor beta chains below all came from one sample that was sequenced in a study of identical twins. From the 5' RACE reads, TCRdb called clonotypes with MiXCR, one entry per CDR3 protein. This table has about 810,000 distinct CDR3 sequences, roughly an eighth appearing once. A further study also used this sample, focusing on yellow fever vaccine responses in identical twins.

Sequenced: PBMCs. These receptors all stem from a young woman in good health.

CDR3 sequence reads: CASSPGRASGSRAYEQYF. The CDR3 coding sequence is TGCGCCAGCAGCCCGGGCCGGGCTAGCGGGAGTAGGGCCTACGAGCAGTACTTC. This rearrangement joins TRBV5-1 to TRBJ2-7; 10 bases align to TRBD2. The CDR3 has 18 amino acids. Germline-derived CDR1 and CDR2 are SGHRS and YFSETQ. Trimming took 4 bases from V and 2 from J; bases not matched to a gene: 15.

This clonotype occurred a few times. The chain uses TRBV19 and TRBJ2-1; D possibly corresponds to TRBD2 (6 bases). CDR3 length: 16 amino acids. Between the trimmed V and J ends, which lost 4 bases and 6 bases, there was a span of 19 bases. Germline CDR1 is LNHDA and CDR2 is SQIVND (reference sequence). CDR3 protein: CASSTYTPGLRNEQFF. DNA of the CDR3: TGTGCCAGTAGTACTTATACTCCGGGACTGCGCAATGAGCAGTTCTTC.

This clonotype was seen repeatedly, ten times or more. CDR3 nucleotide sequence: TGCAGTGCTAGAGATCCCGGACTAGCGGAATACAATGAGCAGTTCTTC. Its protein is CSARDPGLAEYNEQFF. J is TRBJ2-1 and V is TRBV20-1; 10 nucleotides align to TRBD2. The CDR3 has 16 amino acids. The V segment lost 0 bases and the J segment 4 bases; nucleotides outside the gene matches: 6. CDR1 and CDR2 (germline): DFQATT, SNEGSKA (reference sequence).

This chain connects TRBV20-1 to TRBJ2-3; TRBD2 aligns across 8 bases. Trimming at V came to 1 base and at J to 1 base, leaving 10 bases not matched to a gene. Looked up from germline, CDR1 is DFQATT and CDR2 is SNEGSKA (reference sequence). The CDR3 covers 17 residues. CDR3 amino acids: CSARALGVSGGTDTQYF. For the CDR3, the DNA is TGCAGTGCTAGAGCCCTGGGGGTTAGCGGGGGCACAGATACGCAGTATTTT.

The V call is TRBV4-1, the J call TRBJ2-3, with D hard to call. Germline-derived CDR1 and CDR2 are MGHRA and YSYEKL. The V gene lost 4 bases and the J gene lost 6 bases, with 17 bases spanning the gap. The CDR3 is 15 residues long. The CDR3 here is CASSRKSYATDTQYF. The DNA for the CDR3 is TGCGCCAGCAGCCGAAAGTCCTACGCGACCGATACGCAGTATTTT.

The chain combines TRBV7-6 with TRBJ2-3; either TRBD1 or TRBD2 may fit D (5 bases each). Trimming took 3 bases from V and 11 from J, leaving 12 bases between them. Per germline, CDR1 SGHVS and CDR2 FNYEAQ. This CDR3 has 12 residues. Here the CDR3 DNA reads TGTGCCAGCAGCTTGTCCGGGACGGGGCAGTATTTT. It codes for CASSLSGTGQYF.

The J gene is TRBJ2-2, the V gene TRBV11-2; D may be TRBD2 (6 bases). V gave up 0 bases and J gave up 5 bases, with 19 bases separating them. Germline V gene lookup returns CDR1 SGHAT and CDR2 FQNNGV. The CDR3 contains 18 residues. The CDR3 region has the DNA TGTGCCAGCAGCTTAGAGACTAGTGGTCAGGGAAGAACCGGGGAGCTGTTTTTT. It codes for CASSLETSGQGRTGELFF.

In DNA, the CDR3 is TGTGCCAGCAGTCGCCCGGGACAGACCAATTCACCCCTCCACTTT. Its translation: CASSRPGQTNSPLHF. The chain combines TRBV6-1 with TRBJ1-6, with TRBD1 matching over 7 bases. The CDR3 totals 15 residues. Germline CDR1 MNHNS, CDR2 SASEGT. V lost 5 bases to trimming and J lost 7 bases; unmatched junction nucleotides: 8.

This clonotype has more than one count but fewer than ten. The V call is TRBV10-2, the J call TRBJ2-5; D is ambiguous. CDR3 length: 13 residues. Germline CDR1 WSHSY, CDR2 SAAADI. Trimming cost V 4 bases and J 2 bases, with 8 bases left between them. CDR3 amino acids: CASSAGKQETQYF. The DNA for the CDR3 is TGCGCCAGCAGTGCGGGTAAACAAGAGACCCAGTACTTC.

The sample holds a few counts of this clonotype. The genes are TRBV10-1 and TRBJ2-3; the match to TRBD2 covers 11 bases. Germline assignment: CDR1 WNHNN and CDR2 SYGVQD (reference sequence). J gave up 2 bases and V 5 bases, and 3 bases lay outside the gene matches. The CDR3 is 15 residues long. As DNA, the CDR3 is TGCGCCAGCAGTCCGACTAGCGGGATCACAGATACGCAGTATTTT. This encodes CASSPTSGITDTQYF.

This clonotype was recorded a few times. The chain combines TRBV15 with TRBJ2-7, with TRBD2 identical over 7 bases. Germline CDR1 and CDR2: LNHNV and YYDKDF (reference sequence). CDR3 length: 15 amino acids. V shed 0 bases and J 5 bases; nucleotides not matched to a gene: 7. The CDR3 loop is CATSRDQSGVHEQYV. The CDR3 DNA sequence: TGTGCCACCAGCAGAGATCAAAGCGGGGTACACGAGCAGTACGTC.

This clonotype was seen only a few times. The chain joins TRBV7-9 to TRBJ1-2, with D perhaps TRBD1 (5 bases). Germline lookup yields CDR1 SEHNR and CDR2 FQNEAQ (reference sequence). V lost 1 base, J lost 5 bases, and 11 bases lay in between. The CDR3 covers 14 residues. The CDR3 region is CASSLGDPVYGYTF. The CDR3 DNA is TGTGCCAGCAGCTTAGGGGACCCGGTTTATGGCTACACCTTC.

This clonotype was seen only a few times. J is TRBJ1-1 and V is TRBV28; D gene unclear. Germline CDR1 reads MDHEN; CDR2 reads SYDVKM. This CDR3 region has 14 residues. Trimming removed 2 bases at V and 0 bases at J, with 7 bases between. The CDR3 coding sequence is TGTGCCAGCAGTTTAACTCTCATGAACACTGAAGCTTTCTTT. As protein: CASSLTLMNTEAFF.

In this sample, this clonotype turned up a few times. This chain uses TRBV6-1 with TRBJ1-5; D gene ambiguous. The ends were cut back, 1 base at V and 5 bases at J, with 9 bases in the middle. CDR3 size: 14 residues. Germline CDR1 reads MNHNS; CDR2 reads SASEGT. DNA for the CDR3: TGTGCCAGCAGTGAAGGCGGTGGCTATCAGCCCCAGCATTTT. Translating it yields CASSEGGGYQPQHF.

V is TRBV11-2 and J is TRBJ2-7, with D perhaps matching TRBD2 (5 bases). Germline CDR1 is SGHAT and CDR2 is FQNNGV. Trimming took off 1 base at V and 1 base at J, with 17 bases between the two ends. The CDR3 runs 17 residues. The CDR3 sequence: CASSLGARGALSYEQYF. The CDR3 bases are TGTGCCAGCAGCTTAGGTGCTCGGGGAGCGCTATCCTACGAGCAGTACTTC.

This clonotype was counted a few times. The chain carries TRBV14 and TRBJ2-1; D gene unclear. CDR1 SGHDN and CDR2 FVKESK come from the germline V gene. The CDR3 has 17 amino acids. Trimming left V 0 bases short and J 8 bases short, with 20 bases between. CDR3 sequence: CASSQDLNPYFGDEQFF. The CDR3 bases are TGTGCCAGCAGCCAAGATCTAAATCCCTACTTTGGGGATGAGCAGTTCTTC.

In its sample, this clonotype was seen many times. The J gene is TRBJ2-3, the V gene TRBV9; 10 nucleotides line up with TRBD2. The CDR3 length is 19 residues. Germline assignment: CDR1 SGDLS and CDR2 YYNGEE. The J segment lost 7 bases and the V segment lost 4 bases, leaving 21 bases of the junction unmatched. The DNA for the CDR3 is TGTGCCAGCAGCAACCCTAGCGGGGGCCCCGGTAGTCTGCAATATACGCAGTATTTT. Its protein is CASSNPSGGPGSLQYTQYF.

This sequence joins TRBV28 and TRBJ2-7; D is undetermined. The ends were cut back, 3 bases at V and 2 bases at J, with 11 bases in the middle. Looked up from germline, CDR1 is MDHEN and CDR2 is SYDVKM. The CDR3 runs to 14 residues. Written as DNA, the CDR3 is TGTGCCAGCAGTTTGCGGTACCGACCCTACGAGCAGTACGTC. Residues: CASSLRYRPYEQYV.

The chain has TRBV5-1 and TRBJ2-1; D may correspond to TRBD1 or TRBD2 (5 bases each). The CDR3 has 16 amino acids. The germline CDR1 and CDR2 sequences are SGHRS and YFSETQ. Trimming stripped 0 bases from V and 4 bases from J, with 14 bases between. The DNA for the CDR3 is TGCGCCAGCAGCTTGGAGGGTTTGAGGGGTTACAATGAGCAGTTCTTC. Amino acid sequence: CASSLEGLRGYNEQFF.

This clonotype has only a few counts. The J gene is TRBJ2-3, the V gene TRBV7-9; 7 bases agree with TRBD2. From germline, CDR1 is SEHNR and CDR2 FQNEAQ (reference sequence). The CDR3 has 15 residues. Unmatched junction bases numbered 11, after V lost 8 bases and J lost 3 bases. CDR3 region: CASDPQGLPTDTQYF. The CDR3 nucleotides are TGTGCCAGCGACCCCCAGGGACTACCGACAGATACGCAGTATTTT. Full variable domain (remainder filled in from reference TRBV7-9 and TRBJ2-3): DTGVSQNPRHKITKRGQNVTFRCDPISEHNRLYWYRQTLGQGPEFLTYFQNEAQLEKSRLLSDRFSAERPKGSFSTLEIQRTEQGDSAMYLCASDPQGLPTDTQYFGPGTRLTVL.

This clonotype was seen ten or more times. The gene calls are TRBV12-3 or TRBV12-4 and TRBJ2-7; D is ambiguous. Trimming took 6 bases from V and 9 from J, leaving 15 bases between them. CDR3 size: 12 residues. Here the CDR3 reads CASSQQTDPQYF. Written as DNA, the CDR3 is TGTGCCAGCAGCCAACAAACCGACCCGCAGTACTTC.

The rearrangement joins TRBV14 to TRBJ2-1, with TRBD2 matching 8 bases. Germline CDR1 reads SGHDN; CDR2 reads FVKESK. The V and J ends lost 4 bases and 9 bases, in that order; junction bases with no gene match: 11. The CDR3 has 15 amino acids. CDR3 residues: CASSPPGGGASEQFF. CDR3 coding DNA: TGTGCCAGCAGCCCCCCCGGGGGGGGGGCCAGTGAGCAGTTCTTC.

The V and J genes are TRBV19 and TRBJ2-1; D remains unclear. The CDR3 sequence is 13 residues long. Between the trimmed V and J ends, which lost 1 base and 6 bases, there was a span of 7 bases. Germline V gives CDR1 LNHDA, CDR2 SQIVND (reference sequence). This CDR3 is CASSIVAANEQFF. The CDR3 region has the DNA TGTGCCAGTAGTATAGTGGCGGCCAATGAGCAGTTCTTC.

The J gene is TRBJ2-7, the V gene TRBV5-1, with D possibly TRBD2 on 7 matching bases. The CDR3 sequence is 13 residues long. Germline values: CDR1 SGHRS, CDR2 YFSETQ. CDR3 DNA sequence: TGCGTAGGGGGGGGGGATCAGTCCTACGAGCAGTACTTC. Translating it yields CVGGGDQSYEQYF. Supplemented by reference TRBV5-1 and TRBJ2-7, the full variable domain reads KAGVTQTPRYLIKTRGQQVTLSCSPISGHRSVSWYQQTPGQGLQFLFEYFSETQRNKGNFPGRFSGRQFSNSRSEMNVSTLELGDSALYLCVGGGDQSYEQYFGPGTRLTVT.

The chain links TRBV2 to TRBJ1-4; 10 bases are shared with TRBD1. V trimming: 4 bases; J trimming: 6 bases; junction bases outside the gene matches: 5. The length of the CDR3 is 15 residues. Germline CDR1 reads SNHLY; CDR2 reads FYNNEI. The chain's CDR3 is CASSVLGTGDEKLFF. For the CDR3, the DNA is TGTGCCAGCAGTGTACTAGGGACAGGGGATGAAAAACTGTTTTTT.

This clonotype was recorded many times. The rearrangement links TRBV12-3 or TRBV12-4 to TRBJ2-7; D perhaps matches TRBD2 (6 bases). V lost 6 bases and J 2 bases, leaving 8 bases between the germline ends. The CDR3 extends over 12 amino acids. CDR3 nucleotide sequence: TGTGCCAGCAGACGCGGGACCTACGAGCAGTACTTC. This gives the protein CASRRGTYEQYF.